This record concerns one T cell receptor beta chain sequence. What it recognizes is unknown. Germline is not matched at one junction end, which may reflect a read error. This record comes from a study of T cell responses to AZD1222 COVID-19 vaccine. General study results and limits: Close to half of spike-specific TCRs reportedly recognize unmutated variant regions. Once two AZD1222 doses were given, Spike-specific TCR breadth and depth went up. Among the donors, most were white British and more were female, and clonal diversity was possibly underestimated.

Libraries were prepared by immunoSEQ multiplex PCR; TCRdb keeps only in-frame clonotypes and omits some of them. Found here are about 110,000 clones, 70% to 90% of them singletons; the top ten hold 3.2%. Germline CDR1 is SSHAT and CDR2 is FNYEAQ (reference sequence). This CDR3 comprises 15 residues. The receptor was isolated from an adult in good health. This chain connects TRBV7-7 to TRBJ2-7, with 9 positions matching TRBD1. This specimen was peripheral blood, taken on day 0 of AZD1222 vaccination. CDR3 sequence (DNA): TGTGCTAGCAGCCCCGGGACAGGGCCGACCCTAGAGCAGTACTTC. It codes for CASSPGTGPTLEQYF.